This entry features one T cell receptor beta chain sequence. Its specificity is not known. This sample was taken from a study of graft-versus-host responses after intestinal transplantation. Clones were read by immunoSEQ multiplex PCR, and TCRdb kept only the in-frame ones, dropping some. Of around 110,000 clones detected, 80% to 90% appear once; the ten largest clones hold less than 0.85%. Trimming removed 5 bases at V and 5 bases at J, with 3 bases between. Germline lookup yields CDR1 SGHAT and CDR2 FQNNGV. The CDR3 runs 11 residues. Sequences were derived from unstimulated CD4+ T cells sorted from spleen or lymph node cells, sampled before transplant. The TCR was taken from a human donor who was the organ donor for an intestinal transplant. This chain links TRBV11-2 with TRBJ1-4; no clear D gene. The CDR3 DNA reads TGTGCCAGCAGCATCAATGAAAAACTGTTTTTT. It translates to CASSINEKLFF.